Detailed here is one TCR beta chain. Its antigen is still unknown. No much larger clonotype is one base removed from it; base qualities were not supplied. According to the study, the label for this sample's time point signals: cycle 4 day 1 (C4D1), after more than five weeks of nivolumab. Every trial patient had relapsed following autologous stem cell transplantation, and prior brentuximab vedotin exposure was what differed among cohorts A, B and C. The trial cohort comprised some 60 patients with relapsed/refractory classical Hodgkin lymphoma whose best overall responses were complete response, partial response or progressive disease. Single-agent nivolumab was administered to trial patients in the multi-cohort phase II CheckMate 205 trial. Best overall response was determined by an independent review committee according to the 2007 International Working Group response criteria. PBMCs from the trial were collected at three points: immediately before nivolumab initiation (C1D1), and during therapy at cycle 2 day 1 and cycle 4 day 1. Peripheral blood was collected in 8 mL Vacutainer Cell Preparation Tubes, from which PBMCs were isolated by centrifugation and then cryopreserved.

Genomic DNA was isolated using the Qiagen DNeasy kit from unsorted PBMCs as well as from negatively selected CD4+ and CD8+ fractions. Using primers that anneal to V and J segments, immunoSEQ multiplex PCR amplified the TCR beta CDR3 regions. A synthetic immune receptor repertoire was used to minimize amplification bias, and remaining bias was computationally removed after sequencing. The paper's data handling went like this. Repertoire diversity was quantified as the Shannon entropy index using custom Python scripts. Unsorted, CD4+ and CD8+ repertoires were examined separately, except in combined analyses, for which CD4+ and CD8+ sequences were merged in silico. Clonal expansion was defined as a frequency increase of at least 2-fold after treatment compared with C1D1, and clones undetected at baseline were assigned a pseudocount of 0.5. Clones with 0 or 1 copy at C1D1 were defined as singleton clones, while clones with 2 or more copies were defined as non-singleton clones. Clones expanded in unsorted samples were labelled as CD4+, CD8+ or unknown by matching protein sequences in sorted samples from the same patient. Wilcoxon tests on paired samples were used to test diversity changes from C1D1 to C4D1. Imported from immuneACCESS, the table was reduced by TCRdb to in-frame sequences with V and J called. These copies leave out some clones; in studies compared against another copy, an unresolved V gene accounts for under half, and the cause of the remainder is not known. Clone size and V and J calls were adopted from that table, with D and trimming inferred from the DNA. This sample has 20,000 to 25,000 clones in its table, and 81% of those were observed once. The biggest ten clones account for roughly 22% of the sample.

The record originates from a study of PD-1 blockade in classical Hodgkin lymphoma (dated by TCRdb to the early 2020s). In terms of the full investigation: Nivolumab dosing was 3 mg/kg intravenously every 2 weeks, continuing until either disease progression or unacceptable toxicity. The study used CyTOF and TCR beta sequencing to define a peripheral blood immune signature of response to PD-1 blockade in classical Hodgkin lymphoma. Here is what the overall study found, with its caveats: Baseline TCR diversity was reported to be lower in newly diagnosed patients than in healthy donors and to be lower still in relapsed/refractory patients. Trial patients with a complete response had baseline diversity similar to that of newly diagnosed patients, while partial responders and progressors had significantly lower diversity. Diversity was lower in patients who began nivolumab less than 1 year after ASCT, so these patients were left out of later analyses to avoid confounding by immune reconstitution. CD4+ but not CD8+ TCR diversity rose significantly by C4D1 (p=0.0027 vs p=0.16), most apparent in complete responders (p=0.02). Only a single clinical trial cohort was studied, and what caused the repertoire differences, possibly disease activity or prior therapy, remained undefined.

There are 13 amino acids in the CDR3, from cysteine to phenylalanine inclusive. The CDR3 DNA has 39 bases and is translated from base 1. Per the germline V gene (reference sequence), PRHDT is the CDR1 and FYEKMQ is the CDR2. The V and J ends are trimmed by 5 bases and 5 bases, leaving 9 bases between them. The chain joins TRBV13 to TRBJ1-4; 5 matching bases give a weak D call of TRBD1. The sample consisted of peripheral blood mononuclear cells (PBMCs), taken before the fourth cycle of nivolumab. The TCR comes from a human donor with classical Hodgkin lymphoma. The encoded CDR3 is CASSPRGNEKLFF. The DNA sequence is given as TGTGCCAGCAGCCCCCGGGGGAATGAAAAACTGTTTTTT.